One and the same sample provided the 20 T cell receptor beta chains below, sequenced in a study of cytomegalovirus exposure and HLA in healthy donors. Vbeta (60) and Jbeta (13) primers were used in the PCR. Sequencing used immunoSEQ multiplex PCR; TCRdb keeps in-frame clones, though not all of them. The data hold under 85,000 clones, with 68% observed a single time. The specimen was PBMCs. All receptors derive from a woman in her 30s in good health and CMV-seronegative.

This chain joins TRBV29-1 and TRBJ1-2; no firm D call. V dropped 1 base and J dropped 2 bases, with 11 bases sitting between them. Per the germline V gene, CDR1 is SQVTM and CDR2 is ANQGSEA. The CDR3 loop spans 14 amino acids. The CDR3 sequence is CSVEGEGGNYGYTF. CDR3 sequence (DNA): TGCAGCGTTGAAGGGGAGGGAGGGAACTATGGCTACACCTTC.

V and J are TRBV15 and TRBJ2-5, with D possibly TRBD1 on 5 matching bases. CDR3 length: 15 residues. CDR1 and CDR2 from the germline V gene are LNHNV and YYDKDF (reference sequence). V dropped 2 bases and J dropped 4 bases, with 14 bases sitting between them. In DNA, the CDR3 is TGTGCCACCAGCAGAAAAGGGGTTTCCCCAGAGACCCAGTACTTC. Translation gives CATSRKGVSPETQYF.

This chain connects TRBV6-5 to TRBJ2-2; D gene ambiguous. The CDR3 loop spans 15 amino acids. V was shortened by 0 bases and J by 0 bases, with 5 bases between the two germline ends. Germline CDR1 is MNHEY and CDR2 is SVGAGI. The CDR3 loop reads CASSYSQTNTGELFF. The CDR3 region has the DNA TGTGCCAGCAGTTACTCGCAGACGAACACCGGGGAGCTGTTTTTT.

This chain uses TRBV6-1 with TRBJ2-7; TRBD2 matches at 7 bases. V shed 2 bases, J shed 4 bases, and the junction held 17 bases outside the gene matches. The V gene's germline CDR1 is MNHNS and CDR2 SASEGT. This CDR3 region has 18 residues. CDR3 DNA sequence: TGTGCCAGCAGTGAAATTGGGGGGGGTGGTTCACGGGGTTACGAGCAGTACTTC. This encodes CASSEIGGGGSRGYEQYF.

The rearrangement uses TRBV27 and TRBJ2-3, with 10 bases matching TRBD2. The CDR3 runs 17 residues. V trimming: 6 bases; J trimming: 1 base; junction bases outside the gene matches: 10. Per the germline V gene, CDR1 is MNHEY and CDR2 is SMNVEV (reference sequence). CDR3: CASSKRSGGAGTDTQYF. CDR3 DNA sequence: TGTGCCAGCAGCAAAAGGAGCGGGGGGGCCGGCACAGATACGCAGTATTTT.

The chain recombines TRBV7-3 with TRBJ2-5; 7 bases fit TRBD2. CDR1 SGHTA and CDR2 FQGTGA come from the germline V gene. The CDR3 contains 16 residues. Trimming took 0 bases from V and 6 from J; bases not matched to a gene: 10. The CDR3 region is CASSLTAAGPQQTQYF. CDR3 DNA sequence: TGTGCCAGCAGCTTAACTGCAGCGGGGCCTCAACAGACCCAGTACTTC. Complete variable domain (other parts from reference TRBV7-3 and TRBJ2-5): GAGVSQTPSNKVTEKGKYVELRCDPISGHTALYWYRQSLGQGPEFLIYFQGTGAADDSGLPNDRFFAVRPEGSVSTLKIQRTERGDSAVYLCASSLTAAGPQQTQYFGPGTRLLVL.

This clone was seen a handful of times. The chain employs TRBV2 and TRBJ1-6; weak D call: TRBD1 (6 bases). Trimming removed 6 bases from V and 7 bases from J, with 13 bases in between. The CDR3 is made up of 14 amino acids. CDR1 is SNHLY and CDR2 is FYNNEI in the germline V gene. The CDR3 region is CASRLEQGNSPLHF. The CDR3 DNA follows: TGTGCCAGCAGGCTGGAACAGGGAAATTCACCCCTCCACTTT.

The chain recombines TRBV4-1 with TRBJ1-2; no firm D call. Germline CDR1 MGHRA, CDR2 YSYEKL. V lost 0 bases to trimming and J lost 8 bases, with 16 bases between them. This CDR3 region has 15 residues. CDR3 sequence reads: CASSQESRGSGGYTF. In DNA form, the CDR3 reads TGCGCCAGCAGCCAAGAAAGTAGAGGCTCGGGGGGCTACACCTTC.

The genes are TRBV9 and TRBJ2-1; 11 nucleotides agree with TRBD2. This CDR3 is 16 amino acids long. J lost 2 bases, V lost 0 bases, and 1 base had no gene match. CDR1 SGDLS and CDR2 YYNGEE come from the germline V gene. CDR3 residues: CASSVGSGGAYNEQFF. The CDR3 bases are TGTGCCAGCAGCGTAGGTAGCGGGGGGGCCTACAATGAGCAGTTCTTC.

The chain recombines TRBV4-3 with TRBJ1-1, with D possibly matching TRBD1 (6 bases). The V gene lost 3 bases and the J gene lost 2 bases, with 10 bases spanning the gap. This CDR3 comprises 14 residues. The germline CDR1 and CDR2 sequences are LGHNA and YSLEER. This chain's CDR3 is CASSHYRDNTEAFF. The CDR3 DNA reads TGCGCCAGCAGCCATTACAGGGATAACACTGAAGCTTTCTTT.

This clone was observed once. This sequence joins TRBV19 and TRBJ1-1, with 10 bases lining up with TRBD1. V trimming: 2 bases; J trimming: 0 bases; junction bases outside the gene matches: 3. From germline, CDR1 is LNHDA and CDR2 SQIVND (reference sequence). The CDR3 covers 16 residues. CDR3 nucleotides: TGTGCCAGTAGTATATCCGGGACAGGGGTGAACACTGAAGCTTTCTTT. As protein: CASSISGTGVNTEAFF.

This chain connects TRBV30 to TRBJ2-3; 8 bases fit TRBD2. The germline CDR1 and CDR2 sequences are GTSNPN and SVGIG (reference sequence). Germline trimming cut 1 base from V and 3 bases from J; bases unmatched to any gene: 18. The CDR3 sequence is 19 residues long. The CDR3 protein is CAWSAGLGARSGGTDTQYF. The CDR3 bases are TGTGCCTGGAGTGCAGGATTAGGAGCTAGAAGCGGGGGAACAGATACGCAGTATTTT.

This clone was recorded once. The V and J genes are TRBV7-2 and TRBJ2-3; 9 bases match TRBD2. The germline V gene encodes CDR1 SGHTA and CDR2 FQGNSA. This CDR3 region has 17 residues. V shed 2 bases, J shed 0 bases, and the junction held 6 bases outside the gene matches. CDR3 amino acids: CASSLQAGGTSTDTQYF. The DNA of the CDR3 is TGTGCCAGCAGCTTACAAGCGGGGGGAACTAGCACAGATACGCAGTATTTT.

This clone was seen just once. The J gene is TRBJ2-7, the V gene TRBV30; D is undetermined. Germline loops: CDR1 GTSNPN, CDR2 SVGIG (reference sequence). The CDR3 runs to 11 residues. Trimming took 2 bases from V and 9 from J, leaving 11 bases between them. The CDR3 spells CAWSRERMQYF. The DNA of the CDR3 is TGTGCCTGGAGTCGAGAGCGAATGCAGTACTTC.

V usage is TRBV15 and J usage is TRBJ2-7; 9 bases match TRBD1. Losses at the gene ends were 1 base for V and 4 bases for J; bases not matched to a gene: 5. Germline V gene lookup returns CDR1 LNHNV and CDR2 YYDKDF (reference sequence). The CDR3 runs to 15 residues. The CDR3 sequence is CATSRGGTGFYEQYF. The DNA for the CDR3 is TGTGCCACCAGCAGAGGGGGGACAGGGTTTTACGAGCAGTACTTC. The full variable domain, its missing parts supplied by reference TRBV15 and TRBJ2-7, is DAMVIQNPRYQVTQFGKPVTLSCSQTLNHNVMYWYQQKSSQAPKLLFHYYDKDFNNEADTPDNFQSRRPNTSFCFLDIRSPGLGDTAMYLCATSRGGTGFYEQYFGPGTRLTVT.

This sequence joins TRBV19 and TRBJ2-3; TRBD2 aligns across 13 bases. This CDR3 spans 17 amino acids. CDR1 and CDR2 (germline): LNHDA, SQIVND (reference sequence). The V gene end was trimmed by 5 bases and the J gene end by 1 base; junction bases not matched to a gene: 6. The CDR3 sequence: CASSSGLAGARTDTQYF. In nucleotides, the CDR3 is TGTGCCAGTAGTTCAGGACTAGCGGGGGCCCGCACAGATACGCAGTATTTT.

The chain joins TRBV10-3 to TRBJ2-7; 9 positions match TRBD2. From germline, CDR1 is ENHRY and CDR2 SYGVKD. This CDR3 contains 14 residues. J was trimmed by 4 bases and V by 11 bases; bases with no gene match: 12. Written as DNA, the CDR3 is TGTGCCGTACTAGCGACTAGCGGACGTTACGAGCAGTACTTC. Translating gives CAVLATSGRYEQYF.

The gene calls are TRBV4-3 and TRBJ2-7; D uncertain. The V end was cut by 0 bases, the J end by 0 bases, with 9 bases between. The CDR3 covers 15 residues. Germline V CDR1 and CDR2: LGHNA, YSLEER. DNA of the CDR3: TGCGCCAGCAGCCAAGAACCCGCCAGCTCCTACGAGCAGTACTTC. This sequence encodes CASSQEPASSYEQYF.

There are a few counts of this clone. The V call is TRBV5-6, the J call TRBJ1-1; D gene unclear. V lost 2 bases and J 8 bases, leaving 10 bases between the germline ends. The germline CDR1 and CDR2 sequences are SGHDT and YYEEEE. The CDR3 loop spans 12 amino acids. The chain's CDR3 is CASSFTGLEAFF. The CDR3, as DNA: TGTGCCAGCAGCTTCACTGGGCTCGAAGCTTTCTTT.

V usage is TRBV7-7 and J usage is TRBJ2-5; D is undetermined. The V and J ends lost 0 bases and 5 bases respectively, with 7 bases between them. The CDR3 totals 13 residues. Looked up from germline, CDR1 is SSHAT and CDR2 is FNYEAQ (reference sequence). The DNA for the CDR3 is TGTGCCAGCAGCTTAGCAGTCCGGGAGACCCAGTACTTC. Protein sequence: CASSLAVRETQYF.